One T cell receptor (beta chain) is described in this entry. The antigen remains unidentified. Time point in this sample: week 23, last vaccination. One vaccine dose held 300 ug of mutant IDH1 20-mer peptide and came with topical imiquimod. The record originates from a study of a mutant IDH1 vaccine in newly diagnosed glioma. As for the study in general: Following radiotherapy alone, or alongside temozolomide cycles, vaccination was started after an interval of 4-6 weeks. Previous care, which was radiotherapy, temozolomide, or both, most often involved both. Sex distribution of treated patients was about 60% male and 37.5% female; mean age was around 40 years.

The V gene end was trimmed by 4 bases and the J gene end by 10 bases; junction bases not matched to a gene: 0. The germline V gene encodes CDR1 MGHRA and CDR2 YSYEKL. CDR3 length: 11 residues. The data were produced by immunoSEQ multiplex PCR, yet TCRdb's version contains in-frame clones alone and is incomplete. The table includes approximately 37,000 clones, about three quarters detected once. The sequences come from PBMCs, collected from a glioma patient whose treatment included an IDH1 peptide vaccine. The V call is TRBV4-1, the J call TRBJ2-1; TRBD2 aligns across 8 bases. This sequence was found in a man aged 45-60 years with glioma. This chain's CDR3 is CASSLAGEQFF. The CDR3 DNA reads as TGCGCCAGCAGCCTAGCGGGGGAGCAGTTCTTC.